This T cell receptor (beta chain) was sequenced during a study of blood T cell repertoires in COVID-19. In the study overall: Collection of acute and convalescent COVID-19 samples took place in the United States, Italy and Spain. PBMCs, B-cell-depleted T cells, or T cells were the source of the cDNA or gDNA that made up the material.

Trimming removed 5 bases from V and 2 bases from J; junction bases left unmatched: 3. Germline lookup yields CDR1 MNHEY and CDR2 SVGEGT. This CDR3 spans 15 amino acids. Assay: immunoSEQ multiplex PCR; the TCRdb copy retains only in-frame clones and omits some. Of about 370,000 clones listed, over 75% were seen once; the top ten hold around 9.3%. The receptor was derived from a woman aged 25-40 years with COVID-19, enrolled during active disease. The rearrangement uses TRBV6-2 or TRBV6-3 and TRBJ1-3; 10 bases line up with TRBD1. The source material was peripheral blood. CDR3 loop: CASSRDRGAGNTIYF. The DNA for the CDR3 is TGTGCCAGCAGTCGGGACAGGGGAGCTGGAAACACCATATATTTT.